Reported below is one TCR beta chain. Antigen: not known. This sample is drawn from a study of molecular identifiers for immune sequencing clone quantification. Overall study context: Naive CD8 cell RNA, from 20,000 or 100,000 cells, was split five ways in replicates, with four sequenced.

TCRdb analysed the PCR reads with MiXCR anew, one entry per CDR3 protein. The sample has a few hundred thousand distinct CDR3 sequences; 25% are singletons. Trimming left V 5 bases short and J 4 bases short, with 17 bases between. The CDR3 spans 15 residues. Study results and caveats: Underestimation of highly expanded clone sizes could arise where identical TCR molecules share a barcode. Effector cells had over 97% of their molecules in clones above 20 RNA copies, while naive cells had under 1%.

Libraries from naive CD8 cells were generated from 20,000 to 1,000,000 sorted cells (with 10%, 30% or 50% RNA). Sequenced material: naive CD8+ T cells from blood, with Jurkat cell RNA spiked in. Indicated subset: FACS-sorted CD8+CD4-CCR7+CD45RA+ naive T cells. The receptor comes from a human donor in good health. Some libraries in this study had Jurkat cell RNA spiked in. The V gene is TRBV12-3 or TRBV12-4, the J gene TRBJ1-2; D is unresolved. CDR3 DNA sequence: TGTGCCAGCAGTAATGACTTGGGTGCTCTCTATGGCTACACCTTC. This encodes CASSNDLGALYGYTF.